This entry lists 25 T cell receptor beta chains sequenced from one sample in a study of technical replicates of blood from a handful of donors. Libraries were prepared by immunoSEQ multiplex PCR; TCRdb keeps only in-frame clonotypes and omits some of them. The sample includes some 79,000 clones, 91% of them seen just once. The sample was T cells isolated from PBMCs. The receptors shown here come from a human donor in good health. Some clones in this sample may be carry-over from other donors' samples.

V is TRBV19 and J is TRBJ1-3; D not resolved. V shed 8 bases and J shed 3 bases, with 14 bases lying between them. This CDR3 spans 14 amino acids. Germline CDR1 LNHDA, CDR2 SQIVND (reference sequence). The CDR3 region is CASAPEMGGNTIYF. The DNA for the CDR3 is TGTGCCAGTGCCCCGGAGATGGGTGGAAACACCATATATTTT.

The sample holds a few counts of this clone. The chain employs TRBV6-4 and TRBJ2-2; D is ambiguous. Germline V CDR1 and CDR2: MRHNA, SNTAGT. The CDR3 sequence is 15 residues long. Trimming shortened V by 2 bases and J by 1 base, and 8 bases separated the two germline ends. DNA of the CDR3: TGTGCCAGCAGTGACGTATCAGGGAACACCGGGGAGCTGTTTTTT. It translates to CASSDVSGNTGELFF.

The chain couples TRBV18 to TRBJ1-5, with a tentative D call TRBD1 (6 bases). V was trimmed by 6 bases and J by 2 bases, leaving 14 bases between them. Germline lookup yields CDR1 KGHSH and CDR2 LQKENI. CDR3 length: 15 amino acids. In DNA form, the CDR3 reads TGTGCCAGCTCTTCCCAGGGGACGGGCAATCAGCCCCAGCATTTT. It specifies CASSSQGTGNQPQHF. The variable domain in full, with the rest retrieved from reference TRBV18 and TRBJ1-5, is NAGVMQNPRHLVRRRGQEARLRCSPMKGHSHVYWYRQLPEEGLKFMVYLQKENIIDESGMPKERFSAEFPKEGPSILRIQQVVRGDSAAYFCASSSQGTGNQPQHFGDGTRLSIL.

The rearrangement links TRBV2 to TRBJ2-7, with D possibly being TRBD2 (5 bases). With 5 bases removed from V and 0 bases from J, the gap between germline ends came to 11 bases. The CDR3 has 14 amino acids. CDR1 and CDR2 from the germline V gene are SNHLY and FYNNEI. CDR3 DNA: TGTGCCAGCAGTCGGGAAAAGGGCTCCTACGAGCAGTACTTC. Protein sequence: CASSREKGSYEQYF. The complete variable domain, with remaining parts taken from reference TRBV2 and TRBJ2-7, reads EPEVTQTPSHQVTQMGQEVILRCVPISNHLYFYWYRQILGQKVEFLVSFYNNEISEKSEIFDDQFSVERPDGSNFTLKIRSTKLEDSAMYFCASSREKGSYEQYFGPGTRLTVT.

V is TRBV4-2 and J is TRBJ1-4, with D hard to call. This CDR3 spans 16 amino acids. Per the germline V gene, CDR1 is LGHNA and CDR2 is YNFKEQ. The V end lost 1 base, the J end lost 3 bases, and 12 bases lay between the germline ends. CDR3 in DNA: TGTGCCAGCAGCCAAGGACGGGAACCCCCTAATGAAAAACTGTTTTTT. This encodes CASSQGREPPNEKLFF.

In regard to this clone: One end of the junction fails to match germline, which may point to a read error. The genes are TRBV2 and TRBJ2-1; 8 positions agree with TRBD1. The germline V gene has CDR1 SNHLY and CDR2 FYNNEI. CDR3 length: 10 amino acids. CDR3 amino acids: CASRQGIVIF. The CDR3 region has the DNA TGTGCCAGCCGACAGGGGATAGTGATCTTC.

This chain connects TRBV5-4 to TRBJ1-2; D remains unclear. V was pared by 3 bases and J by 2 bases, with 11 bases between. The CDR3 consists of 14 residues. Germline values: CDR1 SGHNT, CDR2 YYREEE (reference sequence). CDR3 DNA sequence: TGTGCCAGCAGCTGGGCCGGTTCGAACTATGGCTACACCTTC. It is translated as CASSWAGSNYGYTF.

There are a few counts of this clone. CDR3: CASRGTGTEAFF. The CDR3 DNA follows: TGTGCCAGTAGAGGGACAGGGACCGAAGCTTTCTTT. The chain uses TRBV19 and TRBJ1-1, with 9 bases lining up with TRBD1. CDR3 length: 12 residues. Germline V gene lookup returns CDR1 LNHDA and CDR2 SQIVND (reference sequence). V dropped 6 bases and J dropped 8; count of bases not matched to a gene: 4.

This clone has just one count. The chain links TRBV29-1 to TRBJ1-2, with no clear D. CDR3 length equals 13 residues. Trimming left V 6 bases short and J 0 bases short, with 11 bases between. Per germline, CDR1 SQVTM and CDR2 ANQGSEA. This chain's CDR3 is CSVEGRTNYGYTF. CDR3 in DNA: TGCAGCGTCGAGGGTAGAACTAACTATGGCTACACCTTC.

This clone showed up just a few times. J is TRBJ1-5 and V is TRBV7-8; D is perhaps TRBD1 (6 bases). V shed 4 bases and J shed 4 bases, with 8 bases lying between them. The CDR3 totals 13 residues. Germline CDR1 is SGHVS and CDR2 is FQNEAQ. DNA of the CDR3: TGTGCCAGCAGCTACGGACAGAATCAGCCCCAGCATTTT. Translated: CASSYGQNQPQHF.

The V call is TRBV30, the J call TRBJ2-5; no clear D. Germline V gene sequence: CDR1 GTSNPN, CDR2 SVGIG (reference sequence). The CDR3 contains 14 residues. Trimming pared 0 bases from V and 5 bases from J, leaving 13 bases between. CDR3 nucleotide sequence: TGTGCCTGGAGTGTAGGAGCAGCCGACGAGACCCAGTACTTC. Residues: CAWSVGAADETQYF.

This rearrangement joins TRBV15 to TRBJ1-3; D is ambiguous. Germline CDR1 and CDR2: LNHNV and YYDKDF (reference sequence). V shed 1 base and J shed 0 bases, with 10 bases lying between them. This CDR3 contains 16 residues. The CDR3 DNA sequence: TGTGCCACCAGCAGAGGCGGGCTTAACTCTGGAAACACCATATATTTT. It encodes CATSRGGLNSGNTIYF.

The chain carries TRBV5-1 and TRBJ2-5; 7 positions agree with TRBD2. After removal of 4 bases from V and 3 bases from J, the junction contained 6 bases not matched to a gene. This CDR3 region has 14 residues. CDR1 SGHRS and CDR2 YFSETQ come from the germline V gene. The chain's CDR3 is CASSTLAREETQYF. In DNA form, the CDR3 reads TGCGCCAGCAGCACACTAGCGCGTGAAGAGACCCAGTACTTC.

The V and J genes are TRBV5-1 and TRBJ1-4; unclear D gene. Germline CDR1 is SGHRS and CDR2 is YFSETQ. The CDR3 is 14 amino acids. V shed 1 base and J shed 5 bases, with 9 bases lying between them. CDR3 protein: CASSLNGMNEKLFF. CDR3 DNA: TGCGCCAGCAGCTTGAATGGCATGAATGAAAAACTGTTTTTT. Full variable domain (rest looked up from reference TRBV5-1 and TRBJ1-4): KAGVTQTPRYLIKTRGQQVTLSCSPISGHRSVSWYQQTPGQGLQFLFEYFSETQRNKGNFPGRFSGRQFSNSRSEMNVSTLELGDSALYLCASSLNGMNEKLFFGSGTQLSVL.

The gene calls are TRBV7-3 and TRBJ2-1; TRBD2 aligns across 8 bases. Germline V gives CDR1 SGHTA, CDR2 FQGTGA. The CDR3 runs 17 residues. V shed 2 bases, J shed 0 bases, and the junction held 6 bases outside the gene matches. The CDR3 sequence: CASSLRIAGGSYNEQFF. In nucleotides, the CDR3 is TGTGCCAGCAGCTTACGGATCGCGGGAGGCTCCTACAATGAGCAGTTCTTC.

The gene calls are TRBV4-3 and TRBJ1-5; the match to TRBD1 covers 11 bases. The CDR3 spans 15 residues. From germline, CDR1 is LGHNA and CDR2 YSLEER. The junction had 5 bases not matched to a gene; V was cut back by 4 bases and J by 6 bases. The CDR3 coding sequence is TGCGCCAGCAGCCTAGGACAGGGGGCTCTTCAGCCCCAGCATTTT. Translated: CASSLGQGALQPQHF.

With respect to this clone: A read error may produce the germline difference seen at one junction end. The J gene is TRBJ2-1, the V gene TRBV2, with a tentative D call TRBD2 (5 bases). This CDR3 spans 14 amino acids. In germline, CDR1 is SNHLY, CDR2 FYNNEI. The DNA of the CDR3 is TGTGCCAGCTGTGAGGAGAGGGCCTACAATGAGCAGTTCTTC. Amino acids: CASCEERAYNEQFF.

This clone showed up just once. V and J are TRBV9 and TRBJ2-6, with a tentative D call TRBD1 (6 bases). The germline V gene has CDR1 SGDLS and CDR2 YYNGEE. Deletions cut 1 base from V and 0 bases from J, with 11 bases between. There are 17 residues in the CDR3. The CDR3 DNA is TGTGCCAGCAGCGTAACAGGGACCCTCTCTGGGGCCAACGTCCTGACTTTC. The encoded protein is CASSVTGTLSGANVLTF. Based on the CDR3 plus reference TRBV9 and TRBJ2-6, the full variable domain is DSGVTQTPKHLITATGQRVTLRCSPRSGDLSVYWYQQSLDQGLQFLIQYYNGEERAKGNILERFSAQQFPDLHSELNLSSLELGDSALYFCASSVTGTLSGANVLTFGAGSRLTVL.

V usage is TRBV7-6 and J usage is TRBJ1-1, with D hard to call. V was trimmed by 0 bases and J by 4 bases, leaving 6 bases between them. Germline CDR1 SGHVS, CDR2 FNYEAQ. CDR3 length: 13 residues. The CDR3 bases are TGTGCCAGCAGCTTAGCTAGATTCACTGAAGCTTTCTTT. It encodes CASSLARFTEAFF. Variable domain in full (rest from reference TRBV7-6 and TRBJ1-1): GAGVSQSPRYKVTKRGQDVALRCDPISGHVSLYWYRQALGQGPEFLTYFNYEAQQDKSGLPNDRFSAERPEGSISTLTIQRTEQRDSAMYRCASSLARFTEAFFGQGTRLTVV.

The rearrangement uses TRBV7-2 and TRBJ2-7, with D maybe TRBD2 (6 bases). Germline values: CDR1 SGHTA, CDR2 FQGNSA. The CDR3 extends over 15 amino acids. The germline V and J ends were trimmed by 5 bases and 4 bases, with 18 bases remaining between them. CDR3 DNA: TGTGCCAGCAGCCATTATTCGGGAGTACAATACGAGCAGTACTTC. Translated: CASSHYSGVQYEQYF.

The rearrangement links TRBV2 to TRBJ2-5; 10 bases are shared with TRBD2. Per germline, CDR1 SNHLY and CDR2 FYNNEI. The CDR3 sequence is 19 residues long. V lost 3 bases to trimming and J lost 5 bases; unmatched junction nucleotides: 18. The CDR3 here is CASSDEGGPASGRRETQYF. CDR3 DNA: TGTGCCAGCAGTGATGAGGGGGGCCCTGCTAGCGGGAGAAGGGAGACCCAGTACTTC.

The V call is TRBV19, the J call TRBJ1-2; no definite D call. In germline, CDR1 is LNHDA, CDR2 SQIVND (reference sequence). CDR3 length equals 12 residues. V was clipped by 4 bases and J by 6 bases, with 9 bases between them. Here the CDR3 reads CASSTPADGYTF. CDR3 sequence (DNA): TGTGCCAGTAGTACGCCGGCGGATGGCTACACCTTC.

J is TRBJ2-1 and V is TRBV6-6, with TRBD2 identical over 8 bases. The germline V gene has CDR1 MNHNY and CDR2 SVGAGI (reference sequence). The CDR3 is 14 residues long. V was pared by 4 bases and J by 9 bases, with 8 bases of the junction left unmatched. DNA of the CDR3: TGTGCCAGCAGTTCGGGACTCGGGACTAGTGAGCAGTTCTTC. As protein: CASSSGLGTSEQFF.

The chain is built from TRBV2 and TRBJ1-5, with D unclear. The V gene's germline CDR1 is SNHLY and CDR2 FYNNEI. V was cut by 4 bases and J by 3 bases, with 4 bases left in between. This CDR3 contains 12 residues. This CDR3 is CASSGINQPQHF. CDR3 bases: TGTGCCAGCAGTGGTATCAATCAGCCCCAGCATTTT. The complete variable domain, with remaining parts taken from reference TRBV2 and TRBJ1-5, reads EPEVTQTPSHQVTQMGQEVILRCVPISNHLYFYWYRQILGQKVEFLVSFYNNEISEKSEIFDDQFSVERPDGSNFTLKIRSTKLEDSAMYFCASSGINQPQHFGDGTRLSIL.

The V call is TRBV6-1, the J call TRBJ2-1, with TRBD1 identical over 11 bases. CDR3 length: 15 amino acids. Germline CDR1 reads MNHNS; CDR2 reads SASEGT. With V trimmed by 6 bases and J by 8 bases, 9 bases remained unmatched. This CDR3 is CASRVDRGLFDEQFF. The CDR3 DNA is TGTGCCAGCAGGGTGGACAGGGGGCTTTTCGATGAGCAGTTCTTC.